The next 10 T cell receptor beta chains were all read from a single sample in a study of CD8+ T cells in alopecia areata. Investigators isolated RNA and reverse transcribed it into cDNA to act as the sequencing template. Produced via immunoSEQ multiplex PCR; TCRdb's table is partial and in-frame only. The data contain 170,000 or so clones, roughly 60% of them singletons. The source was CD4+ T cells sorted from blood, collected at week 0. The receptors come from a human donor with alopecia areata.

Ten or more counts support this clone. The DNA for the CDR3 is TGTGCCAGTAGCAAGAACACTGAAGCTTTCTTT. Protein sequence: CASSKNTEAFF. V is TRBV19 and J is TRBJ1-1; D gene ambiguous. The CDR3 has 11 residues. The ends were cut back, 6 bases at V and 1 base at J, with 3 bases in the middle. The germline V gene has CDR1 LNHDA and CDR2 SQIVND (reference sequence). Based on the CDR3 plus reference TRBV19 and TRBJ1-1, the full variable domain is DGGITQSPKYLFRKEGQNVTLSCEQNLNHDAMYWYRQDPGQGLRLIYYSQIVNDFQKGDIAEGYSVSREKKESFPLTVTSAQKNPTAFYLCASSKNTEAFFGQGTRLTVV.

The chain uses TRBV2 and TRBJ2-7; D is ambiguous. V was cut by 10 bases and J by 6 bases, with 19 bases left in between. Germline CDR1 is SNHLY and CDR2 is FYNNEI. The CDR3 runs 13 residues. The CDR3 nucleotides are TGTGCCATCCCACGGCGACCAAACGGCGAGCAGTACTTC. Its protein is CAIPRRPNGEQYF.

The chain couples TRBV4-3 to TRBJ2-4; 10 bases are shared with TRBD2. CDR3 length: 17 amino acids. Per germline, CDR1 LGHNA and CDR2 YSLEER. J gave up 6 bases and V 4 bases, and 12 bases lay outside the gene matches. The CDR3 bases are TGCGCCAGCAGCCTCCAGGTCGGGACTAGCGAGATAAACATTCAGTACTTC. Translated, it gives CASSLQVGTSEINIQYF.

The chain links TRBV30 to TRBJ2-7, with D perhaps TRBD2 (6 bases). Germline V lookup: CDR1 GTSNPN, CDR2 SVGIG (reference sequence). This CDR3 is built from 14 residues. V dropped 5 bases and J dropped 4 bases, with 18 bases sitting between them. This CDR3 is CAWGPSRGLYEQYF. The CDR3 DNA follows: TGTGCCTGGGGCCCTTCGCGGGGTCTTTACGAGCAGTACTTC.

The rearrangement joins TRBV7-2 to TRBJ2-5; D is undetermined. CDR1 SGHTA and CDR2 FQGNSA come from the germline V gene. This CDR3 contains 11 residues. The V gene lost 7 bases and the J gene lost 7 bases, with 10 bases spanning the gap. CDR3 DNA sequence: TGTGCCAGCACCCAATCAGCGACCCAGTACTTC. Protein sequence: CASTQSATQYF. The full variable domain, its missing parts supplied by reference TRBV7-2 and TRBJ2-5, is GAGVSQSPSNKVTEKGKDVELRCDPISGHTALYWYRQSLGQGLEFLIYFQGNSAPDKSGLPSDRFSAERTGGSVSTLTIQRTQQEDSAVYLCASTQSATQYFGPGTRLLVL.

This clone showed up just once. The chain links TRBV7-9 to TRBJ1-2; 7 bases agree with TRBD1. With 3 bases clipped from V and 1 base from J, the junction kept 5 bases outside the gene matches. The CDR3 extends over 15 amino acids. From germline, CDR1 is SEHNR and CDR2 FQNEAQ (reference sequence). The DNA for the CDR3 is TGTGCCAGCAGCTTTCAGGGACAGTTTAACTATGGCTACACCTTC. Translating it yields CASSFQGQFNYGYTF.

The rearrangement links TRBV29-1 to TRBJ2-7; TRBD1 aligns across 7 bases. J was trimmed by 5 bases and V by 8 bases; bases with no gene match: 12. The germline V gene encodes CDR1 SQVTM and CDR2 ANQGSEA. This CDR3 contains 13 residues. DNA for the CDR3: TGCAGCTCCACCGGTAGGACAGGAGACGAGCAGTACTTC. It specifies CSSTGRTGDEQYF.

V and J are TRBV30 and TRBJ1-2; 8 bases line up with TRBD1. The CDR3 has 15 amino acids. CDR1 and CDR2 (germline): GTSNPN, SVGIG (reference sequence). V lost 3 bases and J lost 0; bases outside the gene matches: 6. The DNA for the CDR3 is TGTGCCTGGAGCCTTGGACAGGGTTCTAACTATGGCTACACCTTC. Translated: CAWSLGQGSNYGYTF.

In its sample, this clone was seen a few times. The chain uses TRBV20-1 and TRBJ1-2; D perhaps matches TRBD1 (5 bases). This CDR3 is built from 11 residues. Germline CDR1 DFQATT, CDR2 SNEGSKA (reference sequence). The V gene lost 7 bases and the J gene lost 4 bases, with 10 bases spanning the gap. The CDR3 spells CSGRGVYGYTF. The CDR3, as DNA: TGCAGTGGTCGAGGGGTCTATGGCTACACCTTC.

The CDR3, as DNA: TGTGCCAGCAGCCCCCGAGAGTACTATGGCTACACCTTC. Protein sequence: CASSPREYYGYTF. This chain connects TRBV5-6 to TRBJ1-2, with no clear D. V lost 4 bases, J lost 3 bases, and 10 bases lay in between. The CDR3 is made up of 13 amino acids. CDR1 and CDR2 from the germline V gene are SGHDT and YYEEEE. The full variable domain, rest sourced from reference TRBV5-6 and TRBJ1-2, is DAGVTQSPTHLIKTRGQQVTLRCSPKSGHDTVSWYQQALGQGPQFIFQYYEEEERQRGNFPDRFSGHQFPNYSSELNVNALLLGDSALYLCASSPREYYGYTFGSGTRLTVV.